Shown below are 11 T cell receptor beta chains from a single sample sequenced in a study of cytomegalovirus exposure and HLA in healthy donors. In the PCR, 60 Vbeta and 13 Jbeta primers were used. Sequencing was performed with immunoSEQ multiplex PCR; in TCRdb, only in-frame clones are kept and a portion is missing. The sample lists 90,000 to 150,000 clones, 70% to 80% occurring once. The sequencing input was PBMCs. Every receptor here comes from a female donor in good health and CMV-seronegative.

The chain couples TRBV27 to TRBJ2-7; possible D gene TRBD1, 5 bases. The V gene lost 6 bases and the J gene lost 7 bases, with 19 bases spanning the gap. Germline V gene sequence: CDR1 MNHEY, CDR2 SMNVEV (reference sequence). This CDR3 is 14 amino acids long. CDR3 region: CASSSQGLPLEQYF. The CDR3, as DNA: TGTGCCAGCAGCTCGCAGGGCCTTCCCTTAGAGCAGTACTTC.

The chain carries TRBV2 and TRBJ2-5, with 9 bases that match TRBD1. The CDR3 contains 15 residues. J was trimmed by 5 bases and V by 3 bases; bases with no gene match: 7. The germline gives CDR1 SNHLY, CDR2 FYNNEI. CDR3 sequence: CASSEDRGVGETQYF. CDR3 coding DNA: TGTGCCAGCAGTGAGGACAGGGGTGTCGGGGAGACCCAGTACTTC. Using reference TRBV2 and TRBJ2-5 for the parts outside the CDR3, the full variable domain is EPEVTQTPSHQVTQMGQEVILRCVPISNHLYFYWYRQILGQKVEFLVSFYNNEISEKSEIFDDQFSVERPDGSNFTLKIRSTKLEDSAMYFCASSEDRGVGETQYFGPGTRLLVL.

This clone was observed once. V is TRBV14 and J is TRBJ2-2; 7 bases are a match to TRBD1. CDR1 and CDR2 (germline): SGHDN, FVKESK. The ends lost 0 bases at V and 1 base at J; junction bases unmatched: 8. CDR3 length equals 18 residues. Written as DNA, the CDR3 is TGTGCCAGCAGCCAAGAGGGTGGTGACAGGGTGAACACCGGGGAGCTGTTTTTT. Its translation: CASSQEGGDRVNTGELFF.

This clone was observed a few times. The gene calls are TRBV6-5 and TRBJ2-7, with TRBD1 matching over 8 bases. With V trimmed by 4 bases and J by 6 bases, 5 bases remained unmatched. Looked up from germline, CDR1 is MNHEY and CDR2 is SVGAGI. This CDR3 has 13 amino acids. CDR3: CASSSTGDGEQYF. Here the CDR3 DNA reads TGTGCCAGCAGTTCGACAGGGGATGGCGAGCAGTACTTC.

The V and J genes are TRBV9 and TRBJ1-3, with D hard to call. Germline CDR1 SGDLS, CDR2 YYNGEE. V lost 0 bases to trimming and J lost 0 bases, with 10 bases between them. The CDR3 length is 16 residues. CDR3 nucleotides: TGTGCCAGCAGCGTAGGATACAGCCTCTCTGGAAACACCATATATTTT. Translating gives CASSVGYSLSGNTIYF.

The chain links TRBV30 to TRBJ1-2, with a tentative D call TRBD1 (5 bases). CDR3 length: 15 residues. The germline V gene encodes CDR1 GTSNPN and CDR2 SVGIG (reference sequence). The V gene lost 4 bases and the J gene lost 4 bases, with 19 bases spanning the gap. The CDR3 here is CAWIPGGTASYGYTF. Written as DNA, the CDR3 is TGTGCCTGGATCCCGGGAGGGACTGCTTCCTATGGCTACACCTTC.

The chain joins TRBV2 to TRBJ2-5; 8 nucleotides align to TRBD1. Gene TRBJ2-7 matches the end of the DNA better, so the J call may be wrong. The CDR3 consists of 14 residues. Germline loops: CDR1 SNHLY, CDR2 FYNNEI. CDR3 in amino acids: CASSVTGGGYEQYF. Here the CDR3 DNA reads TGTGCCAGCAGTGTTACAGGGGGAGGCTACGAGCAGTACTTC.

This clone was counted between two and nine times. The CDR3 region is CASRPGTGVDEQYF. The CDR3 nucleotides are TGTGCCAGCAGGCCCGGGACAGGGGTCGACGAGCAGTACTTC. The chain joins TRBV27 to TRBJ2-7; the match to TRBD1 covers 10 bases. J lost 5 bases, V lost 6 bases, and 7 bases had no gene match. The CDR3 length is 14 residues. Germline loops: CDR1 MNHEY, CDR2 SMNVEV (reference sequence).

The chain uses TRBV6-5 and TRBJ2-7, with D possibly TRBD1 on 6 matching bases. Germline CDR1 is MNHEY and CDR2 is SVGAGI. The CDR3 extends over 13 amino acids. Deletions cut 10 bases from V and 0 bases from J, with 13 bases between. The CDR3 loop reads CATSRGSSYEQYF. Here the CDR3 DNA reads TGTGCCACCTCAAGGGGGAGCTCCTACGAGCAGTACTTC.

This chain connects TRBV9 to TRBJ1-2, with a possible D match to TRBD1 (5 bases). CDR3 length: 16 residues. Trimming removed 0 bases at V and 10 bases at J, with 22 bases between. In germline, CDR1 is SGDLS, CDR2 YYNGEE. The CDR3 bases are TGTGCCAGCAGCGTAGACCCCGGAGGGGCCAAGGGCCTCTACACCTTC. Translated, it gives CASSVDPGGAKGLYTF. Full variable domain (remainder filled in from reference TRBV9 and TRBJ1-2): DSGVTQTPKHLITATGQRVTLRCSPRSGDLSVYWYQQSLDQGLQFLIQYYNGEERAKGNILERFSAQQFPDLHSELNLSSLELGDSALYFCASSVDPGGAKGLYTFGSGTRLTVV.

Turning to this clone: Germline is not matched at one junction end, which may reflect a read error. The identical CDR3 is also encoded by other nucleotide sequences in the sample. The V gene is TRBV6-5, the J gene TRBJ2-1; 7 bases agree with TRBD2. Germline values: CDR1 MNHEY, CDR2 SVGAGI. This CDR3 is built from 16 residues. Here the CDR3 DNA reads TGTGCCAGCAGCTACTCGGGAGGTAGGGTTGTCAATGAGCAGTTCTTC. Amino acid sequence: CASSYSGGRVVNEQFF.